Below, 18 T cell receptor beta chains from the same sample are listed, as sequenced in a study. TCRdb reprocessed the 5' RACE reads via MiXCR and lists one record per CDR3 protein. The sample has roughly 40,000 distinct CDR3 sequences, 29% seen once. Sequenced: memory CD4+ T cells sorted from a lymph node. Subset meaning: memory CD4+ T cells, CD4+CD45RO+CD25-. These receptor sequences come from a female donor with breast cancer.

This clonotype was counted only a few times. The chain couples TRBV15 to TRBJ2-4; TRBD2 agrees at 9 bases. Losses at the gene ends were 0 bases for V and 0 bases for J; bases not matched to a gene: 6. The CDR3 length is 18 residues. Germline V gene data show CDR1 as LNHNV and CDR2 as YYDKDF (reference sequence). The CDR3 sequence: CATSREAGGRAAKNIQYF. The CDR3 nucleotides are TGTGCCACCAGCAGAGAAGCAGGCGGGAGGGCAGCCAAAAACATTCAGTACTTC.

Turning to this clonotype: A read error may be the cause here, since a much bigger clone is one base away. The CDR3 nucleotides are TGCAGTGCGCTAGACACAGGGACAGGCCCTGAAAAACTGTTTTTT. The encoded protein is CSALDTGTGPEKLFF. This chain uses TRBV20-1 with TRBJ1-4; 8 bases fit TRBD1. This CDR3 has 15 residues. Trimming at V came to 6 bases and at J to 7 bases, leaving 13 bases not matched to a gene. In germline, CDR1 is DFQATT, CDR2 SNEGSKA (reference sequence).

This clonotype has ten or more counts. The CDR3 DNA reads TGCGCCAGCAGCGGCGGACAGGGGGCTGTTCTAACTGAAGCTTTCTTT. Translation: CASSGGQGAVLTEAFF. The chain has TRBV5-1 and TRBJ1-1, with 11 bases lining up with TRBD1. The V and J ends lost 4 bases and 5 bases, in that order; junction bases with no gene match: 10. CDR3 length: 16 amino acids. Germline V gene data show CDR1 as SGHRS and CDR2 as YFSETQ.

This chain links TRBV6-2 or TRBV6-3 with TRBJ2-3; a weak D match, TRBD1 (5 bases). The germline CDR1 and CDR2 sequences are MNHEY and SVGEGT. The CDR3 spans 16 residues. V was pared by 2 bases and J by 5 bases, with 17 bases between. For the CDR3, the DNA is TGTGCCAGCAGTTACGATGCGGAGTTAAGGGGAGATACGCAGTATTTT. Amino acids: CASSYDAELRGDTQYF.

This clonotype was counted between two and nine times. The J gene is TRBJ2-2, the V gene TRBV4-1, with 9 bases matching TRBD2. The J segment lost 3 bases and the V segment lost 0 bases, leaving 8 bases of the junction unmatched. Germline assignment: CDR1 MGHRA and CDR2 YSYEKL. The CDR3 covers 18 residues. The CDR3 loop reads CASSQERASGAYTGELFF. The CDR3 DNA sequence: TGCGCCAGCAGCCAAGAAAGGGCTAGCGGGGCCTACACCGGGGAGCTGTTTTTT.

This clonotype appeared a few times. The chain uses TRBV20-1 and TRBJ2-1; D tentatively fits TRBD1 or TRBD2 (5 bases each). Trimming cost V 5 bases and J 1 base, with 12 bases left between them. The germline V gene encodes CDR1 DFQATT and CDR2 SNEGSKA (reference sequence). This CDR3 is 14 amino acids long. The DNA for the CDR3 is TGCAGTGCTGGCCGAGGGGAGTCCTACAATGAGCAGTTCTTC. Protein product: CSAGRGESYNEQFF.

The chain combines TRBV28 with TRBJ2-7; D not resolved. The germline V gene has CDR1 MDHEN and CDR2 SYDVKM. The CDR3 covers 13 residues. Deletions cut 8 bases from V and 5 bases from J, with 16 bases between. CDR3 nucleotide sequence: TGTGCCAGCGGAATCCGGACCAAAGACGAGCAGTACTTC. Amino acids: CASGIRTKDEQYF.

This clonotype came up a few times. V usage is TRBV6-2 or TRBV6-3 and J usage is TRBJ1-5; TRBD1 matches 10 bases. Unmatched junction bases numbered 11, after V lost 7 bases and J lost 5 bases. The CDR3 is 16 residues long. Germline CDR1 MNHEY, CDR2 SVGEGT. The CDR3 DNA follows: TGTGCCAGCACCAGAAACGGACAGGGGGGCTATCAGCCCCAGCATTTT. Translated, it gives CASTRNGQGGYQPQHF.

In DNA, the CDR3 is TGTGCCAGCAGCAAAGATCTAGCGGGCGAGCAGTACTTC. Its translation: CASSKDLAGEQYF. This chain links TRBV9 with TRBJ2-7; 8 bases map to TRBD2. V lost 4 bases to trimming and J lost 6 bases; unmatched junction nucleotides: 6. This CDR3 spans 13 amino acids. Looked up from germline, CDR1 is SGDLS and CDR2 is YYNGEE.

The rearrangement links TRBV7-9 to TRBJ2-5, with D tentatively TRBD1 (6 bases). Germline CDR1 and CDR2: SEHNR and FQNEAQ (reference sequence). The CDR3 covers 14 residues. The germline V and J ends were trimmed by 5 bases and 1 base, with 11 bases remaining between them. CDR3 DNA: TGTGCCAGCAGCCCACAGGGTAGCCAAGAGACCCAGTACTTC. This sequence encodes CASSPQGSQETQYF.

The genes are TRBV5-1 and TRBJ2-4, with D unresolved. Trimming stripped 0 bases from V and 0 bases from J, with 7 bases between. Germline CDR1 SGHRS, CDR2 YFSETQ. The CDR3 contains 15 residues. CDR3 sequence: CASSLDALAKNIQYF. Written as DNA, the CDR3 is TGCGCCAGCAGCTTGGACGCTTTAGCCAAAAACATTCAGTACTTC.

This clonotype was observed a handful of times. The chain is built from TRBV27 and TRBJ2-1; D perhaps matches TRBD2 (5 bases). V lost 6 bases and J lost 3, with 12 bases in between. Germline V gene sequence: CDR1 MNHEY, CDR2 SMNVEV (reference sequence). There are 14 residues in the CDR3. CDR3 sequence reads: CASSPRGYYNEQFF. In nucleotides, the CDR3 is TGTGCCAGCAGCCCCCGAGGGTACTACAATGAGCAGTTCTTC.

The J gene is TRBJ2-7, the V gene TRBV15, with TRBD1 matching 8 bases. The germline gives CDR1 LNHNV, CDR2 YYDKDF (reference sequence). CDR3 size: 17 residues. J gave up 2 bases and V 4 bases, and 13 bases lay outside the gene matches. CDR3: CATSINPPGQVAYEQYF. CDR3 DNA sequence: TGTGCCACCAGCATAAATCCGCCGGGACAGGTTGCCTACGAGCAGTACTTC.

This chain joins TRBV4-3 and TRBJ1-1; 9 positions match TRBD1. Germline CDR1 is LGHNA and CDR2 is YSLEER. The V segment lost 0 bases and the J segment 0 bases; nucleotides outside the gene matches: 2. The CDR3 has 16 residues. The CDR3 nucleotides are TGCGCCAGCAGCCAAGACACAGGGGGCCTGAACACTGAAGCTTTCTTT. It encodes CASSQDTGGLNTEAFF.

This clonotype was recorded a few times. V gene TRBV28 combines with J gene TRBJ1-2, with D perhaps TRBD1 (5 bases). Per the germline V gene, CDR1 is MDHEN and CDR2 is SYDVKM. This CDR3 comprises 14 residues. V was pared by 6 bases and J by 8 bases, with 19 bases between. CDR3 sequence reads: CASSPSGTARGYTF. The CDR3 nucleotides are TGTGCCAGCAGCCCCTCCGGGACTGCGAGGGGCTACACCTTC.

In its sample, this clonotype was seen a few times. The DNA of the CDR3 is TGCGCCAGCAGCCAAGGCGGGGGGCGTTCAGATACGCAGTATTTT. It codes for CASSQGGGRSDTQYF. The J gene is TRBJ2-3, the V gene TRBV4-1, with 8 bases fitting TRBD2. Trimming took 1 base from V and 4 from J; bases not matched to a gene: 4. Per the germline V gene, CDR1 is MGHRA and CDR2 is YSYEKL. CDR3 length: 15 amino acids.

This chain uses TRBV3-1 with TRBJ2-1; 8 positions agree with TRBD1. J was trimmed by 13 bases and V by 4 bases; bases with no gene match: 9. Germline CDR1 reads LGHDT; CDR2 reads YNNKEL (reference sequence). The CDR3 spans 13 residues. The CDR3 sequence is CASSRNRGDFQFF. The CDR3 bases are TGTGCCAGCAGCCGAAACAGGGGGGATTTTCAGTTCTTC.

The CDR3: CASRTTDEQYF. CDR3 in DNA: TGTGCCAGCCGGACAACGGACGAGCAGTACTTC. The rearrangement links TRBV6-2 or TRBV6-3 to TRBJ2-7; tentative D call: TRBD1 (5 bases). The V end lost 8 bases, the J end lost 5 bases, and 10 bases lay between the germline ends. CDR3 length: 11 amino acids. Germline assignment: CDR1 MNHEY and CDR2 SVGEGT.